A selection of T cell receptor beta chains follows, all from one sample in a study of pediatric ulcerative colitis. Measured with immunoSEQ multiplex PCR; TCRdb has only the in-frame clones, and not every one. Of about 14,000 clones listed, over 80% are singletons. What was sequenced was blood. The receptors come from a boy aged 5-17 years with moderate ulcerative colitis. Each CDR3 is given with its conserved first and last residue.

j_call,v_call,cdr3_aa
TRBJ1-3,TRBV6-5,CASSYSYGDPGNTIYF
TRBJ1-5,TRBV6-5,CASSLGGHQPQHF
TRBJ2-4,TRBV4-1,CASSLRLAGGGQDQNIQYF
TRBJ2-7,TRBV6-5,CASSYFYEQYF
TRBJ1-1,TRBV9,CASSPGDRGTEAFF
TRBJ2-7,TRBV11-3,CASSPNRPGVGLYEQYF
TRBJ1-4,TRBV9,CASSVGALGEKLFF
TRBJ2-7,TRBV18,CASSPPNSHYEQYF
TRBJ2-3,TRBV28,CASSTSRTGISDTQYF
TRBJ1-6,TRBV11-2,CASSLAGNLSPLHF
TRBJ1-3,TRBV7-9,CASSPGTDWNTIYF
TRBJ2-7,TRBV19,CASSMGQGANEQYF
TRBJ2-5,TRBV29-1,CSVEAQGGVETQYF
TRBJ2-3,TRBV11-3,CASSWTSGIGDTQYF
TRBJ2-2,TRBV5-1,CASSSPAQGPITAELFF
TRBJ2-1,TRBV2,CASSSDEPNEQFF
TRBJ2-1,TRBV2,CASSEEGQGNEQFF
TRBJ1-5,TRBV6-1,CASSIREGNQPQHF
TRBJ1-2,TRBV27,CASRDPQGFNYGYTF
TRBJ1-2,TRBV14,CASSRATLYGYTF
TRBJ1-2,TRBV11-2,CASIHNRDVGGYTF
TRBJ1-2,TRBV7-3,CASSPQGGGYGYTF
TRBJ1-2,TRBV28,CASSLETGSSGYTF
TRBJ2-3,TRBV27,CASSFSRRVSTDTQYF
TRBJ2-3,TRBV6-5,CASSYTVTSELDTQYF
TRBJ1-2,TRBV30,CAWSPGVAYGYTF